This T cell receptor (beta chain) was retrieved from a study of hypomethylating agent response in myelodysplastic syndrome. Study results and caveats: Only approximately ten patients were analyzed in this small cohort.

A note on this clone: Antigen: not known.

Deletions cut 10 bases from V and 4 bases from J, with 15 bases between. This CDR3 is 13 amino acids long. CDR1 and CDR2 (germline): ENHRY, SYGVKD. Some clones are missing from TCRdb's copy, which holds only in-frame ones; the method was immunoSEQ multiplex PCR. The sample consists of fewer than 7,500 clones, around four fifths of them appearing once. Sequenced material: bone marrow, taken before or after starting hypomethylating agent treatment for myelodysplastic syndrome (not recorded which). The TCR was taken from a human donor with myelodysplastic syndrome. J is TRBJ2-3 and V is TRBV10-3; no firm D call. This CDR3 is CATIDGLADTQYF. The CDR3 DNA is TGTGCCACCATCGATGGGCTAGCAGATACGCAGTATTTT.